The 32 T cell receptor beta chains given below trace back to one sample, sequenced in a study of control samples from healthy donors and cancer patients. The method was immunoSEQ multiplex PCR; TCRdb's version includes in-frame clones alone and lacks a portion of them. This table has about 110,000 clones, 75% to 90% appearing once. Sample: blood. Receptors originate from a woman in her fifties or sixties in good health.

In DNA, the CDR3 is TGTGCCAGCGCCGGGGGGAGCTCCTATAATTCACCCCTCCACTTT. This codes for CASAGGSSYNSPLHF. This sequence joins TRBV6-6 and TRBJ1-6; perhaps TRBD1 as D (5 bases). CDR1 and CDR2 from the germline V gene are MNHNY and SVGAGI (reference sequence). V dropped 8 bases and J dropped 0 bases, with 11 bases sitting between them. The length of the CDR3 is 15 residues.

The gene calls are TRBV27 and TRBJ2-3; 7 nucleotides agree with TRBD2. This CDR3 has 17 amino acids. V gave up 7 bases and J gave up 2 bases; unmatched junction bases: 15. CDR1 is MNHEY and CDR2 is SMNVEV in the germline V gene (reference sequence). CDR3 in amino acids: CASTHRVAGPNTDTQYF. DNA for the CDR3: TGTGCCAGCACCCATAGGGTAGCGGGTCCTAACACAGATACGCAGTATTTT.

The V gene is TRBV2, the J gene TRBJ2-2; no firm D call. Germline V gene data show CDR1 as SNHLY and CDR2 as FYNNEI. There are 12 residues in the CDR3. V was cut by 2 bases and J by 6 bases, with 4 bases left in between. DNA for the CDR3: TGTGCCAGCAGTGAAAGGGCCGGGGAGCTGTTTTTT. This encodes CASSERAGELFF. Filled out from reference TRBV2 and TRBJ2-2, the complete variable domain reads EPEVTQTPSHQVTQMGQEVILRCVPISNHLYFYWYRQILGQKVEFLVSFYNNEISEKSEIFDDQFSVERPDGSNFTLKIRSTKLEDSAMYFCASSERAGELFFGEGSRLTVL.

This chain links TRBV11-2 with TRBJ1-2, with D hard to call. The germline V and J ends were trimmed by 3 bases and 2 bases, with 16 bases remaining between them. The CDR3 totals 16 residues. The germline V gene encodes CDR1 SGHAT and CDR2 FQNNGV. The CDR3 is CASSLAATQLNYGYTF. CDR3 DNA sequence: TGTGCCAGCAGCTTGGCGGCCACACAGCTAAACTATGGCTACACCTTC.

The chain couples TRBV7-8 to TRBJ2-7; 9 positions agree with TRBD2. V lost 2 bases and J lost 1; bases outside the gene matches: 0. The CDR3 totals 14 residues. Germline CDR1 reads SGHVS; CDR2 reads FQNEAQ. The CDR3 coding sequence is TGTGCCAGCAGCTTACTAGCGGGGTCCTACGAGCAGTACTTC. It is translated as CASSLLAGSYEQYF.

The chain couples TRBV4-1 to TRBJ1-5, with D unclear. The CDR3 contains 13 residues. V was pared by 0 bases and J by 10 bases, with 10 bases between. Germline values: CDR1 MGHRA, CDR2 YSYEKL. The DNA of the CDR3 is TGCGCCAGCAGCCAAGATCGGAGGGTACCCCAGCATTTT. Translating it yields CASSQDRRVPQHF.

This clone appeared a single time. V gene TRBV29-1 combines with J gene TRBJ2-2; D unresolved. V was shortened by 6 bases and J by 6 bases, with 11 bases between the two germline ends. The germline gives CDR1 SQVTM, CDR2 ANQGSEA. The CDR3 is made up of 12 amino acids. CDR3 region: CSVSVISGELFF. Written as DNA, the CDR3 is TGCAGCGTCTCCGTAATTTCCGGGGAGCTGTTTTTT.

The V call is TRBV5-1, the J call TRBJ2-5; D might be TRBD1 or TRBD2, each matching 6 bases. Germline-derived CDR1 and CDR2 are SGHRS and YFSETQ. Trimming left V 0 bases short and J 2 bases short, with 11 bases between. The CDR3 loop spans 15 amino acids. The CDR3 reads CASSLGGAGQETQYF. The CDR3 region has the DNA TGCGCCAGCAGCTTGGGGGGGGCCGGTCAAGAGACCCAGTACTTC.

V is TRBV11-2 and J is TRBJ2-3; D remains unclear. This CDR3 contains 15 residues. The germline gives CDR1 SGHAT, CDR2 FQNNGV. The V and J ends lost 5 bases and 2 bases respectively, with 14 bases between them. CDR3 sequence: CASSPRQPYTDTQYF. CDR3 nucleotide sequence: TGTGCCAGCAGCCCTAGACAACCTTACACAGATACGCAGTATTTT. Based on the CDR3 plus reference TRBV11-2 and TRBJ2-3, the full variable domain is EAGVAQSPRYKIIEKRQSVAFWCNPISGHATLYWYQQILGQGPKLLIQFQNNGVVDDSQLPKDRFSAERLKGVDSTLKIQPAKLEDSAVYLCASSPRQPYTDTQYFGPGTRLTVL.

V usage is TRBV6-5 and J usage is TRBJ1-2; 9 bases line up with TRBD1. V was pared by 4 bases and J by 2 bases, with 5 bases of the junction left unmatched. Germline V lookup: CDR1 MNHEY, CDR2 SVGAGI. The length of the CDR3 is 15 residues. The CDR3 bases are TGTGCCAGCAGTTCTTCCGGGACAGGGAACTATGGCTACACCTTC. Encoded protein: CASSSSGTGNYGYTF.

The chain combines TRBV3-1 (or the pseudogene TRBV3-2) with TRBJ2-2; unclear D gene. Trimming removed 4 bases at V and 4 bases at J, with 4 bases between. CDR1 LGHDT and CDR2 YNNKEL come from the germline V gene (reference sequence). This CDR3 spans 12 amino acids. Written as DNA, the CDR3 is TGTGCCAGCAGCCGGATCACCGGGGAGCTGTTTTTT. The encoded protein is CASSRITGELFF.

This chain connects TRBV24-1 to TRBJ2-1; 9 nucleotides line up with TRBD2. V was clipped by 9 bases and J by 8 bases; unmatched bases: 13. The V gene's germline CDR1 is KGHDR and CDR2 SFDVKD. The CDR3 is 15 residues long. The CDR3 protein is CATGSGTSLYDEQFF. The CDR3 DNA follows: TGTGCCACCGGATCCGGGACTAGCCTTTACGATGAGCAGTTCTTC.

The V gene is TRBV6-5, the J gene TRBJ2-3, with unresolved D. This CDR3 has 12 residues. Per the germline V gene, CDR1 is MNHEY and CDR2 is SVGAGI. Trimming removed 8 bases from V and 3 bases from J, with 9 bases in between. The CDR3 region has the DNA TGTGCCAGCCGAACTGGAACAGATACGCAGTATTTT. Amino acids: CASRTGTDTQYF.

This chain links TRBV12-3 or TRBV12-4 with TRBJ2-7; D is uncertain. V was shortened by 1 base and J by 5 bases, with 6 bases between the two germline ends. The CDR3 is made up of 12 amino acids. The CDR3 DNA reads TGTGCCAGCAGTTTAGTGGGGAACGAGCAGTACTTC. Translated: CASSLVGNEQYF.

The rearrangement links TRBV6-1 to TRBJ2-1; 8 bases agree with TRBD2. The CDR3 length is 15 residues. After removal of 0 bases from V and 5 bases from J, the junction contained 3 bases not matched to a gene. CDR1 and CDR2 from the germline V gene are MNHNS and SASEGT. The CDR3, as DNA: TGTGCCAGCAGTGAAGCGGTAGCGGGACACAATGAGCAGTTCTTC. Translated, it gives CASSEAVAGHNEQFF.

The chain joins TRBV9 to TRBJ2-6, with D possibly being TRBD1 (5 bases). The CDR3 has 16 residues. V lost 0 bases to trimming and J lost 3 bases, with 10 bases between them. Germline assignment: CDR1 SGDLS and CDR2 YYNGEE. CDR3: CASSVDQGHGANVLTF. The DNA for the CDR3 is TGTGCCAGCAGCGTAGATCAGGGCCATGGGGCCAACGTCCTGACTTTC.

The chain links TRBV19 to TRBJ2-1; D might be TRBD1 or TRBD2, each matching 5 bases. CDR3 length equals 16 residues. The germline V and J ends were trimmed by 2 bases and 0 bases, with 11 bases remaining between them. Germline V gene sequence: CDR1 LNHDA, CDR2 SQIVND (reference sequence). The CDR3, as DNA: TGTGCCAGTAGTATACGGGGCTGGAGCTCCTACAATGAGCAGTTCTTC. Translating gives CASSIRGWSSYNEQFF.

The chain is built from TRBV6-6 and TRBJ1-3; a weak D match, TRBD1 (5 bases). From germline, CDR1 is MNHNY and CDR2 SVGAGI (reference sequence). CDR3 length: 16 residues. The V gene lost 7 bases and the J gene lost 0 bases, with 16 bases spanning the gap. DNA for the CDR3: TGTGCCAGCAACCGCCTCGGGGGGGGCTCTGGAAACACCATATATTTT. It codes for CASNRLGGGSGNTIYF.

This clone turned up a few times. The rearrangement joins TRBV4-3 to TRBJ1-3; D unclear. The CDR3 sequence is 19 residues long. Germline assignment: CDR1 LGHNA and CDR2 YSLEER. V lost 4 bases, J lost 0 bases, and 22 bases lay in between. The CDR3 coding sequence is TGCGCCAGCAGCCTGTCGGTCCGAACGTACACTAACTCTGGAAACACCATATATTTT. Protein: CASSLSVRTYTNSGNTIYF.

The CDR3 protein is CASSLKAASGSQGEQFF. Here the CDR3 DNA reads TGTGCCAGCAGCTTAAAGGCCGCTAGCGGGAGTCAGGGTGAGCAGTTCTTC. V and J are TRBV7-3 and TRBJ2-1; TRBD2 aligns across 10 bases. With 1 base clipped from V and 9 bases from J, the junction kept 12 bases outside the gene matches. CDR1 and CDR2 from the germline V gene are SGHTA and FQGTGA. CDR3 length equals 17 residues. Together with reference TRBV7-3 and TRBJ2-1, the CDR3 gives the full variable domain: GAGVSQTPSNKVTEKGKYVELRCDPISGHTALYWYRQSLGQGPEFLIYFQGTGAADDSGLPNDRFFAVRPEGSVSTLKIQRTERGDSAVYLCASSLKAASGSQGEQFFGPGTRLTVL.

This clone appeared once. The CDR3 spells CASRRQGYEQYV. CDR3 DNA sequence: TGTGCCAGCAGGCGACAGGGATACGAGCAGTACGTC. The rearrangement uses TRBV28 and TRBJ2-7; 7 nucleotides align to TRBD1. Germline CDR1 and CDR2: MDHEN and SYDVKM. The CDR3 runs to 12 residues. The V gene end was trimmed by 6 bases and the J gene end by 4 bases; junction bases not matched to a gene: 3.

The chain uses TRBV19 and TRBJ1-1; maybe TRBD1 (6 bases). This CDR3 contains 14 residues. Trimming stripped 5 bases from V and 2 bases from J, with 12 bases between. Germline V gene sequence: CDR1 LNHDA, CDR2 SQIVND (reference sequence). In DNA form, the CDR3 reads TGTGCCAGTAGTCCGGGGACATTTAACACTGAAGCTTTCTTT. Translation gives CASSPGTFNTEAFF.

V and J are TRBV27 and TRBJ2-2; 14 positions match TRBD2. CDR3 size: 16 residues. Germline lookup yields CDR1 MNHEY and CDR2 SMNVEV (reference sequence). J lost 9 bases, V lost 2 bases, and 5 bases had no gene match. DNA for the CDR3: TGTGCCAGCAGTTTAGCGGGACTAGCGGGAGAGCGGGAGCTGTTTTTT. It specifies CASSLAGLAGERELFF.

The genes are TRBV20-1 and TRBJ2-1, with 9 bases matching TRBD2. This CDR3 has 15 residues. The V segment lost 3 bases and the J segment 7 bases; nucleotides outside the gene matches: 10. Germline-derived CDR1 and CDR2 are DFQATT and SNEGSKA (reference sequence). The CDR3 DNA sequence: TGCAGTGCTAGTGGTGCGAGGCGGGGGGGTAATGAGCAGTTCTTC. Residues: CSASGARRGGNEQFF.

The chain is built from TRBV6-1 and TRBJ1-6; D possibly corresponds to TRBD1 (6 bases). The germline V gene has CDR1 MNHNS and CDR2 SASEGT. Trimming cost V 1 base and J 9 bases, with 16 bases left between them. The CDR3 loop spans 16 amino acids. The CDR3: CASSEVVIQGVSPLHF. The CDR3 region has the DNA TGTGCCAGCAGTGAAGTCGTTATACAGGGCGTTTCACCCCTCCACTTT.

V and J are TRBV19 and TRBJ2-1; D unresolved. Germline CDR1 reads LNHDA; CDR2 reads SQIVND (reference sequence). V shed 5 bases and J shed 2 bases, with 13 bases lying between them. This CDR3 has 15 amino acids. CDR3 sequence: CASSLTAEPYNEQFF. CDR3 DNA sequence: TGTGCCAGTAGTCTGACGGCCGAACCCTACAATGAGCAGTTCTTC.

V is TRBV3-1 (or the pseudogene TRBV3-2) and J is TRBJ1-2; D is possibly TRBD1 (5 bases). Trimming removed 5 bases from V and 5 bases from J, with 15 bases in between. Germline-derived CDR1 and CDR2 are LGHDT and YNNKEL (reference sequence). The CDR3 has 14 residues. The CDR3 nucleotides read TGTGCCAGCAGCTTAGGGACTCCTAGGTATGGCTACACCTTC. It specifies CASSLGTPRYGYTF.

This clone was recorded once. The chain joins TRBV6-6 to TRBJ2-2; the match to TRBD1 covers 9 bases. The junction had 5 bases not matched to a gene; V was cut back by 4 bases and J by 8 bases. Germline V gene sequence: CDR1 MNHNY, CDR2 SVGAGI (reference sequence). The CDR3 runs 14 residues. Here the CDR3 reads CASSLTGGLGELFF. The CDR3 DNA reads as TGTGCCAGCAGTTTAACAGGGGGCTTAGGGGAGCTGTTTTTT.

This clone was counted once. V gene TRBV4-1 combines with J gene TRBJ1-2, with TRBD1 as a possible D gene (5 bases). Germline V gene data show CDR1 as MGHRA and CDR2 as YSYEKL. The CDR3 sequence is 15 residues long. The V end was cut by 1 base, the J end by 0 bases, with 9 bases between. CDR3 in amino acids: CASSQGDATNYGYTF. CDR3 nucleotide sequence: TGCGCCAGCAGCCAAGGGGACGCCACTAACTATGGCTACACCTTC.

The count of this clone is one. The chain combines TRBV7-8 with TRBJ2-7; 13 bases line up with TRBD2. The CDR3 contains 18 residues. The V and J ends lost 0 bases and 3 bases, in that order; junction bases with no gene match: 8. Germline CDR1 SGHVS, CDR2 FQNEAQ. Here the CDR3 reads CASSLAEVGLAGNYEQYV. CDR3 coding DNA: TGTGCCAGCAGCTTAGCTGAGGTGGGACTAGCGGGGAACTACGAGCAGTACGTC.

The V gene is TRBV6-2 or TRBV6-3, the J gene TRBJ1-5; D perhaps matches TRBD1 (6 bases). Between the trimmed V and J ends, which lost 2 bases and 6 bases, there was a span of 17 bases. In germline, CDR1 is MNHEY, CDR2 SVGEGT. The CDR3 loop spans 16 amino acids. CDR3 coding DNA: TGTGCCAGCAGTTACGGTAAAACAGGGTACGGTCAGCCCCAGCATTTT. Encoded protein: CASSYGKTGYGQPQHF.

The DNA for the CDR3 is TGTGCCAGTAGTATAGGGAAGGGGAGCTCCTACGAGCAGTACTTC. It specifies CASSIGKGSSYEQYF. This chain joins TRBV19 and TRBJ2-7; D possibly matches TRBD1 or TRBD2 (5 bases each). There are 15 residues in the CDR3. The germline V gene encodes CDR1 LNHDA and CDR2 SQIVND (reference sequence). V was trimmed by 1 base and J by 0 bases, leaving 10 bases between them.